This T cell receptor (beta chain) was obtained from a study of T cell responses to AZD1222 COVID-19 vaccine. Study outcomes and limitations: Breadth and depth of Spike-specific TCRs rose after two AZD1222 doses.

The table came from immunoSEQ multiplex PCR; TCRdb's copy has only in-frame clones and leaves some out. The data contain 250,000 to 300,000 clones, 90% to 95% of them singletons. Worth noting for this clone: As yet, its antigen is unknown.

The sequence was obtained from an adult who received the AZD1222 COVID-19 vaccine. The starting material was peripheral blood, obtained 28 days after the second AZD1222 dose.

In DNA form, the CDR3 reads TGTGCCATCAGAGGGGGAGACTCTGGAAACACCATATATTTT. It codes for CAIRGGDSGNTIYF. This sequence joins TRBV10-3 and TRBJ1-3, with a tentative D call TRBD1 (6 bases). The CDR3 sequence is 14 residues long. The V and J ends lost 6 bases and 0 bases respectively, with 9 bases between them. Per germline, CDR1 ENHRY and CDR2 SYGVKD.